These 24 T cell receptor beta chains share one sample of origin, sequenced in a study of T cells in Graves' hyperthyroidism and ophthalmopathy. Amplification of TCR beta CDR3 regions was performed using RNA transcripts as template. The HTBI primer set served for first-round RT-PCR of the TCR CDR3. TCRdb re-called the multiplex PCR reads with MiXCR, one entry per CDR3 protein. The sample has 350,000 or so distinct CDR3 sequences, about 20% seen once. The specimen was blood. These TCRs come from a woman aged 50 to 65 with Graves' hyperthyroidism.

This clonotype was picked up a small number of times. J is TRBJ2-3 and V is TRBV2; TRBD2 is a possible D gene (5 bases). This CDR3 comprises 11 residues. The germline V and J ends were trimmed by 6 bases and 8 bases, with 9 bases remaining between them. Germline V CDR1 and CDR2: SNHLY, FYNNEI. The CDR3 sequence: CASRADATQYF. The CDR3 bases are TGTGCCAGCAGAGCGGACGCTACGCAGTATTTT.

V is TRBV6-1 and J is TRBJ1-1; TRBD1 aligns across 8 bases. V dropped 7 bases and J dropped 5; count of bases not matched to a gene: 12. Germline V gene data show CDR1 as MNHNS and CDR2 as SASEGT. The length of the CDR3 is 15 residues. CDR3 loop: CASNPGQGSTTEAFF. CDR3 in DNA: TGTGCCAGCAACCCTGGACAGGGAAGCACGACTGAAGCTTTCTTT.

This clonotype occurred a few times. The genes are TRBV30 and TRBJ1-1, with 10 bases fitting TRBD1. J was trimmed by 4 bases and V by 1 base; bases with no gene match: 12. The germline gives CDR1 GTSNPN, CDR2 SVGIG (reference sequence). This CDR3 comprises 17 residues. CDR3 DNA: TGTGCCTGGAGTGGGACAGGGGGTCGGGTCTTTGGCACTGAAGCTTTCTTT. Encoded protein: CAWSGTGGRVFGTEAFF.

The rearrangement uses TRBV7-2 and TRBJ1-1, with no clear D. The CDR3 runs 14 residues. The V end was cut by 5 bases, the J end by 1 base, with 11 bases between. Germline V CDR1 and CDR2: SGHTA, FQGNSA. This CDR3 is CASSPAATNTEAFF. CDR3 in DNA: TGTGCCAGCAGCCCCGCGGCCACGAACACTGAAGCTTTCTTT.

V is TRBV19 and J is TRBJ1-1, with D hard to call. With 7 bases removed from V and 0 bases from J, the gap between germline ends came to 3 bases. The CDR3 runs 11 residues. The germline V gene encodes CDR1 LNHDA and CDR2 SQIVND (reference sequence). In DNA form, the CDR3 reads TGTGCCAGTAAGGTGAACACTGAAGCTTTCTTT. Encoded protein: CASKVNTEAFF. Full variable domain (outside the CDR3, taken from reference TRBV19 and TRBJ1-1): DGGITQSPKYLFRKEGQNVTLSCEQNLNHDAMYWYRQDPGQGLRLIYYSQIVNDFQKGDIAEGYSVSREKKESFPLTVTSAQKNPTAFYLCASKVNTEAFFGQGTRLTVV.

This chain connects TRBV5-1 to TRBJ2-5, with TRBD1 identical over 8 bases. The J segment lost 9 bases and the V segment lost 4 bases, leaving 5 bases of the junction unmatched. Germline V gene sequence: CDR1 SGHRS, CDR2 YFSETQ. CDR3 length: 12 residues. The CDR3 DNA sequence: TGCGCCAGCAGCGAGACAGGGGATGCCCAGTACTTC. It is translated as CASSETGDAQYF. The full variable domain, rest sourced from reference TRBV5-1 and TRBJ2-5, is KAGVTQTPRYLIKTRGQQVTLSCSPISGHRSVSWYQQTPGQGLQFLFEYFSETQRNKGNFPGRFSGRQFSNSRSEMNVSTLELGDSALYLCASSETGDAQYFGPGTRLLVL.

The chain recombines TRBV14 with TRBJ2-1, with 7 positions matching TRBD1. V shed 2 bases, J shed 2 bases, and the junction held 3 bases outside the gene matches. CDR1 is SGHDN, CDR2 FVKESK, per germline. This CDR3 is 15 amino acids long. The CDR3 reads CASSQYRGPYNEQFF. For the CDR3, the DNA is TGTGCCAGCAGCCAATACAGGGGCCCCTACAATGAGCAGTTCTTC.

This clonotype was recorded many times. This chain uses TRBV28 with TRBJ2-3; 7 nucleotides align to TRBD2. The CDR3 totals 18 residues. The germline V gene encodes CDR1 MDHEN and CDR2 SYDVKM. J was trimmed by 6 bases and V by 5 bases; bases with no gene match: 20. Written as DNA, the CDR3 is TGTGCCAGCAGTGGACCCTTGGGTGCGGGAGAATTTACTGATACGCAGTATTTT. As protein: CASSGPLGAGEFTDTQYF.

J is TRBJ2-1 and V is TRBV30; 7 positions match TRBD2. The CDR3 totals 15 residues. From germline, CDR1 is GTSNPN and CDR2 SVGIG (reference sequence). With V trimmed by 0 bases and J by 4 bases, 6 bases remained unmatched. The DNA of the CDR3 is TGTGCCTGGAGTGTGAGCGGGATGGGGTACAATGAGCAGTTCTTC. It is translated as CAWSVSGMGYNEQFF.

This clonotype was seen ten or more times. The V and J genes are TRBV11-2 and TRBJ1-1, with D possibly TRBD1 on 6 matching bases. The CDR3 totals 14 residues. V lost 0 bases and J 6 bases, leaving 11 bases between the germline ends. The germline gives CDR1 SGHAT, CDR2 FQNNGV. CDR3 amino acids: CASSLDGGGSEAFF. CDR3 sequence (DNA): TGTGCCAGCAGCTTAGACGGAGGGGGTTCTGAAGCTTTCTTT.

This clonotype was detected only a few times. The rearrangement uses TRBV5-6 and TRBJ1-3; a possible D gene is TRBD1 (6 bases). V lost 0 bases to trimming and J lost 0 bases, with 22 bases between them. This CDR3 comprises 20 residues. CDR1 and CDR2 (germline): SGHDT, YYEEEE. For the CDR3, the DNA is TGTGCCAGCAGCTTGGTAGGGGGATGGGGCAGTCTCACCTCTGGAAACACCATATATTTT. It translates to CASSLVGGWGSLTSGNTIYF.

The sample holds many counts of this clonotype. The V call is TRBV2, the J call TRBJ1-2, with D possibly TRBD1 on 6 matching bases. The germline CDR1 and CDR2 sequences are SNHLY and FYNNEI. V was pared by 1 base and J by 8 bases, with 20 bases between. The CDR3 covers 16 residues. In DNA, the CDR3 is TGTGCCAGCAGTGAAGAGGGGTGGACAGTCCCCCGCGGCTACACCTTC. This sequence encodes CASSEEGWTVPRGYTF.

As regards this clonotype: Given a much more abundant clone one base away, this may be a read error. The V and J genes are TRBV27 and TRBJ2-1, with D perhaps TRBD1 (5 bases). This CDR3 is 14 amino acids long. Deletions cut 5 bases from V and 5 bases from J, with 13 bases between. Germline V gene sequence: CDR1 MNHEY, CDR2 SMNVEV (reference sequence). The CDR3 DNA is TGTGCCAGCAGTCAGGGCCATACCCACAATGAGCAGTTCTTC. Protein sequence: CASSQGHTHNEQFF.

As to this clonotype: One end of the junction fails to match germline, which may point to a read error. For the CDR3, the DNA is TGTGCCATCAGCGCCGGGCTAGCGGACAAATTTCAAGAGACCCAGTTCTTC. Its translation: CAISAGLADKFQETQFF. The chain recombines TRBV7-2 with TRBJ2-5; TRBD2 matches 7 bases. Near its end, the DNA agrees better with TRBJ2-1, so the J call may be wrong. The V gene's germline CDR1 is SGHTA and CDR2 FQGNSA. The CDR3 runs to 17 residues.

Written as DNA, the CDR3 is TGCAGTGCCCCTCTAGCGGGAGGGTTGTACGAGCAGTACTTC. Protein: CSAPLAGGLYEQYF. The V call is TRBV20-1, the J call TRBJ2-7, with 12 nucleotides matching TRBD2. Germline CDR1 DFQATT, CDR2 SNEGSKA (reference sequence). V trimming: 6 bases; J trimming: 4 bases; junction bases outside the gene matches: 7. The CDR3 loop spans 14 amino acids.

The sample holds many counts of this clonotype. The chain links TRBV20-1 to TRBJ2-5; D unresolved. Trimming shortened V by 3 bases and J by 5 bases, and 13 bases separated the two germline ends. This CDR3 spans 13 amino acids. The germline CDR1 and CDR2 sequences are DFQATT and SNEGSKA (reference sequence). The DNA for the CDR3 is TGCAGTGCTAGGATCGGTGTCGTGGAGACCCAGTACTTC. It translates to CSARIGVVETQYF.

This sequence joins TRBV11-2 and TRBJ2-7, with TRBD1 as a possible D gene (6 bases). This CDR3 is built from 13 residues. Looked up from germline, CDR1 is SGHAT and CDR2 is FQNNGV. The ends were cut back, 4 bases at V and 7 bases at J, with 14 bases in the middle. CDR3 protein: CASSSRGGAEQYV. The CDR3 bases are TGTGCCAGCAGCTCGAGAGGGGGAGCAGAGCAGTACGTC.

The chain employs TRBV10-3 and TRBJ2-7, with D maybe TRBD1 (6 bases). The germline CDR1 and CDR2 sequences are ENHRY and SYGVKD. CDR3 length equals 13 residues. Trimming stripped 8 bases from V and 3 bases from J, with 14 bases between. The CDR3 region is CAIAPQQGYEQYF. CDR3 sequence (DNA): TGTGCCATCGCACCCCAACAGGGCTACGAGCAGTACTTC.

The rearrangement joins TRBV2 to TRBJ2-7, with D perhaps assigned TRBD1 or TRBD2 (5 bases each). The J call is in doubt because the DNA end fits TRBJ2-1 better. CDR3 size: 15 residues. CDR1 SNHLY and CDR2 FYNNEI come from the germline V gene. CDR3 nucleotides: TGTGCCAGCAGTGAAGGGGGGTTAAGCTCCTACGAGCAGTTCTTC. This codes for CASSEGGLSSYEQFF.

Only a few counts were recorded for this clonotype. This rearrangement joins TRBV20-1 to TRBJ1-4; TRBD1 matches 7 bases. J was trimmed by 3 bases and V by 5 bases; bases with no gene match: 9. CDR3 length: 15 amino acids. Germline loops: CDR1 DFQATT, CDR2 SNEGSKA (reference sequence). CDR3 loop: CSARGGGRANEKLFF. The CDR3 DNA is TGCAGTGCTCGAGGAGGGGGCAGGGCTAATGAAAAACTGTTTTTT.

The rearrangement links TRBV10-3 to TRBJ1-1; no reliable D call. The V end lost 7 bases, the J end lost 1 base, and 16 bases lay between the germline ends. Germline V gene lookup returns CDR1 ENHRY and CDR2 SYGVKD. The CDR3 runs 15 residues. The CDR3 DNA sequence: TGTGCCATCACCAGCAGAACCGTAGGGAACACTGAAGCTTTCTTT. As protein: CAITSRTVGNTEAFF.

In its sample, this clonotype was seen once. The chain combines TRBV7-9 with TRBJ1-2; possibly TRBD1 for D (5 bases). The CDR3 is 15 residues long. Germline values: CDR1 SEHNR, CDR2 FQNEAQ (reference sequence). The V gene lost 7 bases and the J gene lost 7 bases, with 22 bases spanning the gap. The CDR3 coding sequence is TGTGCCAGCATCGGCTCACTTGGGGGGATCTCTGGCTACACCTTC. It specifies CASIGSLGGISGYTF. Full variable domain (remainder filled in from reference TRBV7-9 and TRBJ1-2): DTGVSQNPRHKITKRGQNVTFRCDPISEHNRLYWYRQTLGQGPEFLTYFQNEAQLEKSRLLSDRFSAERPKGSFSTLEIQRTEQGDSAMYLCASIGSLGGISGYTFGSGTRLTVV.

Ten or more counts support this clonotype. The CDR3, as DNA: TGTGCCAGCGGCCCAGGGCTGAGAAGCGAAGCTTTCTTT. Translation: CASGPGLRSEAFF. The chain combines TRBV12-3 or TRBV12-4 with TRBJ1-1; maybe TRBD1 (5 bases). V shed 8 bases and J shed 8 bases, with 18 bases lying between them. CDR3 size: 13 residues.

The J gene is TRBJ1-6, the V gene TRBV19, with a possible D match to TRBD1 (6 bases). V lost 3 bases and J lost 7, with 19 bases in between. Germline assignment: CDR1 LNHDA and CDR2 SQIVND (reference sequence). There are 17 residues in the CDR3. The CDR3 here is CASSIGRQEGGNSPLHF. The CDR3 DNA sequence: TGTGCCAGTAGTATCGGTCGACAGGAGGGTGGCAATTCACCCCTCCACTTT.